This passage covers 6 T cell receptor beta chains from one sample sequenced in a study of blood T cell repertoires in COVID-19. Measured with immunoSEQ multiplex PCR; TCRdb has only the in-frame clones, and not every one. The table shows roughly 100,000 clones, with around 92% occurring only once. The sample was peripheral blood. These receptors all stem from a man aged 18 to 30 with acute or convalescent COVID-19.

V is TRBV6-5 and J is TRBJ1-1; D is undetermined. The V gene lost 6 bases and the J gene lost 7 bases, with 6 bases spanning the gap. The germline CDR1 and CDR2 sequences are MNHEY and SVGAGI. This CDR3 is 10 amino acids long. CDR3 nucleotide sequence: TGTGCCAGCAGCTCACTTGAAGCTTTCTTT. This translates into CASSSLEAFF.

The CDR3 DNA reads TGTGCCAGCAGCCATCCGGGACAGTCCCCGTACAATGAGCAGTTCTTC. This sequence encodes CASSHPGQSPYNEQFF. The V call is TRBV7-9, the J call TRBJ2-1, with 7 bases aligning to TRBD1. The trim removed 5 bases at V and 4 bases at J, leaving 11 bases unmatched. The CDR3 covers 16 residues. CDR1 and CDR2 from the germline V gene are SEHNR and FQNEAQ (reference sequence).

Here the CDR3 DNA reads TGTGCCACCAGTGATTCCGGGACAGCTAACACTGAAGCTTTCTTT. Residues: CATSDSGTANTEAFF. The chain uses TRBV24-1 and TRBJ1-1; 7 bases map to TRBD1. CDR3 size: 15 residues. The trim removed 2 bases at V and 2 bases at J, leaving 4 bases unmatched. Germline V gene sequence: CDR1 KGHDR, CDR2 SFDVKD.

The V call is TRBV18, the J call TRBJ1-1, with no clear D. This CDR3 region has 15 residues. V shed 6 bases and J shed 0 bases, with 14 bases lying between them. The V gene's germline CDR1 is KGHSH and CDR2 LQKENI. CDR3 DNA sequence: TGTGCCAGCTCCCCCCAAGAGGGCCTGAACACTGAAGCTTTCTTT. Translation: CASSPQEGLNTEAFF.

This chain joins TRBV20-1 and TRBJ1-1; D call uncertain. Trimming removed 4 bases from V and 2 bases from J, with 5 bases in between. CDR1 DFQATT and CDR2 SNEGSKA come from the germline V gene (reference sequence). The CDR3 covers 11 residues. The CDR3 loop is CSAILNTEAFF. CDR3 nucleotides: TGCAGTGCTATCCTCAACACTGAAGCTTTCTTT.

This rearrangement joins TRBV11-2 to TRBJ2-2; D possibly corresponds to TRBD1 (6 bases). Germline V lookup: CDR1 SGHAT, CDR2 FQNNGV. V was clipped by 10 bases and J by 4 bases, with 16 bases between them. This CDR3 spans 14 amino acids. The CDR3 here is CATEGQLSTGELFF. In DNA, the CDR3 is TGTGCCACCGAAGGACAGCTCAGCACCGGGGAGCTGTTTTTT.